Detailed here is one T cell receptor beta chain. The sample belongs to a study of technical replicates of blood from a handful of donors. Repertoires were generated with immunoSEQ multiplex PCR, while TCRdb's copy carries only in-frame clones and drops some. This sample has 82,000 or so clones; approximately 96% occur once, and the top ten carry 0.37%. This sequence originates from a human donor in good health. What was sequenced was T cells isolated from PBMCs.

The CDR3 protein is CASSKPRGVLPDTQYF. The DNA of the CDR3 is TGCGCCAGCAGCAAGCCCAGGGGGGTATTACCAGATACGCAGTATTTT. This chain connects TRBV5-1 to TRBJ2-3; possibly TRBD1 for D (7 bases). Trimming took 4 bases from V and 4 from J, leaving 19 bases between them. This CDR3 is 16 amino acids long. Germline V gene sequence: CDR1 SGHRS, CDR2 YFSETQ.